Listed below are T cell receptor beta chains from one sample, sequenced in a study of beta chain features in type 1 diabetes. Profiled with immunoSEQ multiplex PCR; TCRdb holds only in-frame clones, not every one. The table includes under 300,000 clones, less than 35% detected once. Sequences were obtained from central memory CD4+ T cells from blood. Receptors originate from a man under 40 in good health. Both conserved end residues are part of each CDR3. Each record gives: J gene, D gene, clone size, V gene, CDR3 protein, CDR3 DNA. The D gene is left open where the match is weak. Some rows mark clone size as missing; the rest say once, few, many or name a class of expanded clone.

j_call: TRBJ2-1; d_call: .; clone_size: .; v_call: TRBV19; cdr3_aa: CATKGLLYNEQFF; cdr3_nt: TGTGCCACCAAGGGACTTCTCTACAATGAGCAGTTCTTC
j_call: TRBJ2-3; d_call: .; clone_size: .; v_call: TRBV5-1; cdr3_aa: CASSLGSHPRTDTQYF; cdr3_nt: TGCGCCAGCAGCTTGGGTTCACATCCTCGCACAGATACGCAGTATTTT
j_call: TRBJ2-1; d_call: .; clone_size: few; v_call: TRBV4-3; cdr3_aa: CASSQAGENEQFF; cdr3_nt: TGCGCCAGCAGCCAAGCGGGAGAAAATGAGCAGTTCTTC
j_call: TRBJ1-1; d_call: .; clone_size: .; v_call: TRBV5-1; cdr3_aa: CASSLNREGTEAFF; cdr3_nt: TGCGCCAGCAGCTTAAACAGGGAGGGAACTGAAGCTTTCTTT
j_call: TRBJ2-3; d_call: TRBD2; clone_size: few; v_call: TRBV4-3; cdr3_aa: CASSQASGRSDTQYF; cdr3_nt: TGCGCCAGCAGCCAAGCCAGCGGGAGGTCAGATACGCAGTATTTT
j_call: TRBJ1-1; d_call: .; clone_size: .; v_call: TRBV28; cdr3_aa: CASKMNTEAFF; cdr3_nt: TGTGCCAGCAAAATGAACACTGAAGCTTTCTTT
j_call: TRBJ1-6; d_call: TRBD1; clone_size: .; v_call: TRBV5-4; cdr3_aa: CASSNGQGVNSPLHF; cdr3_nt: TGTGCCAGCAGCAATGGACAGGGAGTGAATTCACCCCTCCACTTT
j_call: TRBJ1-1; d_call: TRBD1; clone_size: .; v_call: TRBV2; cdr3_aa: CASIPGTGGRNTEAFF; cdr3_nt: TGTGCCAGCATCCCCGGGACAGGGGGAAGAAACACTGAAGCTTTCTTT
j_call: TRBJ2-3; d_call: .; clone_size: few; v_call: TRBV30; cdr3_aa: CAWSVSTNTQYF; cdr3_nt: TGTGCCTGGAGTGTATCTACAAATACGCAGTATTTT
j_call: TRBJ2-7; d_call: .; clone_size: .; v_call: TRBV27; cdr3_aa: CASSLSRGYSSYEQYF; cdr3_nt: TGTGCCAGCAGTTTATCGCGGGGTTACAGCTCCTACGAGCAGTACTTC
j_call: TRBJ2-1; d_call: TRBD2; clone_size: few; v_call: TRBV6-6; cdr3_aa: CASSSSSGIRDEQFF; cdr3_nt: TGTGCCAGCAGCAGTTCTAGCGGGATTCGGGATGAGCAGTTCTTC
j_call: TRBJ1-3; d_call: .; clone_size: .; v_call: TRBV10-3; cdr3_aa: CAISSPGTGNTIYF; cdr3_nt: TGTGCCATCAGTAGCCCAGGGACTGGAAACACCATATATTTT
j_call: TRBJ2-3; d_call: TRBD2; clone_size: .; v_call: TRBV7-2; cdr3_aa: CASSGLADTQYF; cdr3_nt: TGTGCCAGCAGCGGACTAGCAGATACGCAGTATTTT
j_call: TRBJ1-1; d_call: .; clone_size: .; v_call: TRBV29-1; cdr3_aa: CSVEARAGASTEAFF; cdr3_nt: TGCAGCGTTGAAGCTCGGGCGGGCGCGAGCACTGAAGCTTTCTTT
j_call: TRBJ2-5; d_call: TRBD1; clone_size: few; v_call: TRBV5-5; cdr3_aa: CASSPGQGETQYF; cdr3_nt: TGTGCCAGCAGCCCTGGACAGGGAGAGACCCAGTACTTC
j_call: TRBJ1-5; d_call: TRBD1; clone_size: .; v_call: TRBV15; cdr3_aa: CATSRSPRDRDNQPQHF; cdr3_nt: TGTGCCACCAGCAGGTCCCCCCGGGACAGGGACAATCAGCCCCAGCATTTT
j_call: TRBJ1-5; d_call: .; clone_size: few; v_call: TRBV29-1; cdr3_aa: CSVRGSGNQPQHF; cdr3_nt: TGCAGCGTAAGGGGGTCGGGCAATCAGCCCCAGCATTTT
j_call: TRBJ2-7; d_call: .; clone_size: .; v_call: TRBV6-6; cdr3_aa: CASSLTGSYEQYF; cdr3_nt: TGTGCCAGCAGTCTTACAGGTTCCTACGAGCAGTACTTC
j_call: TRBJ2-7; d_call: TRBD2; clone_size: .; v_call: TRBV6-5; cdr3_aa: CASSYRASGSYEQYF; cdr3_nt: TGTGCCAGCAGTTACAGGGCTAGCGGGAGCTACGAGCAGTACTTC
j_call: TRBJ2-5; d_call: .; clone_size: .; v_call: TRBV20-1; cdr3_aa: CSASVGETQYF; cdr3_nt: TGCAGTGCTAGCGTCGGAGAGACCCAGTACTTC
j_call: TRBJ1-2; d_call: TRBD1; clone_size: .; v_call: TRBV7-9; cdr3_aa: CASSDDRGAIYGYTF; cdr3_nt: TGTGCCAGCAGCGACGACAGGGGGGCCATCTATGGCTACACCTTC